The subject of this entry is one T cell receptor beta chain. Its antigen is still unknown. The germline gives CDR1 ENHRY, CDR2 SYGVKD. There are 14 residues in the CDR3. V was trimmed by 11 bases and J by 10 bases, leaving 21 bases between them. This entry comes from a study of Graves' ophthalmopathy and Graves' hyperthyroidism. Study-wide results and caveats: With approximately 90% sensitivity and roughly 80% specificity, a 13-signature model separated ophthalmopathy from stable hyperthyroidism.

RNA transcripts provided the template for amplifying TCR beta CDR3 regions. First-round RT-PCR used HTBI primers; second-round multiplex PCR followed. TCRdb reprocessed the multiplex PCR reads via MiXCR and lists one record per CDR3 protein. Of almost 750,000 distinct CDR3 sequences in the sample, 35% to 50% were seen once. The J gene is TRBJ1-6, the V gene TRBV10-3, with a possible D match to TRBD1 (6 bases). This TCR derives from an adult man with Graves' ophthalmopathy. The sequenced sample was peripheral blood. CDR3 loop: CAVGVGGAGSPLHF. CDR3 nucleotides: TGTGCCGTCGGGGTGGGGGGCGCGGGATCACCCCTCCACTTT.